The next 29 T cell receptor beta chains were all read from a single sample in a study of CD8+ T cells in alopecia areata. Following extraction, RNA underwent reverse transcription to cDNA, which served as the sequencing template. Generated by immunoSEQ multiplex PCR, the TCRdb table keeps only in-frame clones and is missing some. The sample has 70,000 or so clones; approximately 28% are singletons. The treatment here: oral pan-JAK inhibitor, 5-10 mg twice daily. Source: CD8+ T cells sorted from blood, taken at week 4, from a patient treated with tofacitinib. These receptors all come from a human donor with alopecia areata.

The chain couples TRBV7-2 to TRBJ2-5; 9 bases are a match to TRBD1. Per the germline V gene, CDR1 is SGHTA and CDR2 is FQGNSA. The junction had 6 bases not matched to a gene; V was cut back by 4 bases and J by 3 bases. The CDR3 totals 15 residues. DNA for the CDR3: TGTGCCAGCAGCTACAGGGACAGGGAAGAAGAGACCCAGTACTTC. Amino acid sequence: CASSYRDREEETQYF.

This clone came up a few times. The chain couples TRBV5-6 to TRBJ1-1; 7 bases are a match to TRBD1. This CDR3 has 13 amino acids. Germline trimming cut 4 bases from V and 10 bases from J; bases unmatched to any gene: 10. From germline, CDR1 is SGHDT and CDR2 YYEEEE. The DNA of the CDR3 is TGTGCCAGCAGCGACTTCCGACAGGGCCTAGCTTTCTTT. This encodes CASSDFRQGLAFF.

This chain uses TRBV4-1 with TRBJ1-5; D remains unclear. CDR3 length: 14 amino acids. CDR1 is MGHRA and CDR2 is YSYEKL in the germline V gene. V dropped 4 bases and J dropped 3 bases, with 10 bases sitting between them. CDR3 region: CASSPRADNQPQHF. In DNA form, the CDR3 reads TGCGCCAGCAGCCCCCGGGCGGACAATCAGCCCCAGCATTTT.

J is TRBJ1-5 and V is TRBV18, with a tentative D call TRBD1 (5 bases). The germline V and J ends were trimmed by 2 bases and 2 bases, with 13 bases remaining between them. This CDR3 has 16 amino acids. In germline, CDR1 is KGHSH, CDR2 LQKENI. The CDR3 loop reads CASSPKDTLRNQPQHF. CDR3 DNA: TGTGCCAGCTCACCAAAGGACACCCTCCGCAATCAGCCCCAGCATTTT.

The chain is built from TRBV7-9 and TRBJ2-7; unclear D gene. The CDR3 consists of 14 residues. The germline V gene encodes CDR1 SEHNR and CDR2 FQNEAQ (reference sequence). With 0 bases removed from V and 3 bases from J, the gap between germline ends came to 9 bases. This chain's CDR3 is CASSLAGVGYEQYF. Written as DNA, the CDR3 is TGTGCCAGCAGCTTAGCGGGCGTCGGCTACGAGCAGTACTTC.

This chain uses TRBV15 with TRBJ2-1; weak D call: TRBD2 (6 bases). Germline loops: CDR1 LNHNV, CDR2 YYDKDF (reference sequence). The V gene lost 5 bases and the J gene lost 5 bases, with 13 bases spanning the gap. This CDR3 contains 14 residues. The DNA for the CDR3 is TGTGCCACCAGCGGGATTAGCGGTAACAATGAGCAGTTCTTC. Translation gives CATSGISGNNEQFF. The full variable domain, its missing parts supplied by reference TRBV15 and TRBJ2-1, is DAMVIQNPRYQVTQFGKPVTLSCSQTLNHNVMYWYQQKSSQAPKLLFHYYDKDFNNEADTPDNFQSRRPNTSFCFLDIRSPGLGDTAMYLCATSGISGNNEQFFGPGTRLTVL.

This clone has just a few counts. The CDR3 sequence: CASSQEKGARETQYF. CDR3 in DNA: TGCGCCAGCAGCCAAGAGAAGGGGGCGCGGGAGACCCAGTACTTC. J is TRBJ2-5 and V is TRBV4-1; 7 bases line up with TRBD1. Germline lookup yields CDR1 MGHRA and CDR2 YSYEKL. The junction had 6 bases not matched to a gene; V was cut back by 0 bases and J by 5 bases. The CDR3 is made up of 15 amino acids.

V usage is TRBV7-6 and J usage is TRBJ2-7; D is ambiguous. This CDR3 is 13 amino acids long. Trimming took off 3 bases at V and 6 bases at J, with 12 bases between the two ends. From germline, CDR1 is SGHVS and CDR2 FNYEAQ. The DNA of the CDR3 is TGTGCCAGCAGCTTGGGTTCCGGTGCCGAGCAGTACTTC. It specifies CASSLGSGAEQYF. Full variable domain (remainder filled in from reference TRBV7-6 and TRBJ2-7): GAGVSQSPRYKVTKRGQDVALRCDPISGHVSLYWYRQALGQGPEFLTYFNYEAQQDKSGLPNDRFSAERPEGSISTLTIQRTEQRDSAMYRCASSLGSGAEQYFGPGTRLTVT.

In its sample, this clone was seen a few times. The rearrangement uses TRBV30 and TRBJ1-1; D gene unclear. The CDR3 is 12 residues long. Per the germline V gene, CDR1 is GTSNPN and CDR2 is SVGIG (reference sequence). V lost 2 bases, J lost 1 base, and 5 bases lay in between. CDR3 protein: CAWSSRNTEAFF. The CDR3, as DNA: TGTGCCTGGAGTTCCAGGAACACTGAAGCTTTCTTT. Complete variable domain (other parts from reference TRBV30 and TRBJ1-1): SQTIHQWPATLVQPVGSPLSLECTVEGTSNPNLYWYRQAAGRGLQLLFYSVGIGQISSEVPQNLSASRPQDRQFILSSKKLLLSDSGFYLCAWSSRNTEAFFGQGTRLTVV.

This clone occurred a few times. This chain uses TRBV29-1 with TRBJ2-1; 10 bases map to TRBD2. V lost 3 bases and J lost 1; bases outside the gene matches: 6. Per the germline V gene, CDR1 is SQVTM and CDR2 is ANQGSEA. The CDR3 consists of 16 residues. CDR3: CSVESGLAVSYNEQFF. The CDR3 DNA is TGCAGCGTTGAGTCTGGACTAGCGGTTTCCTACAATGAGCAGTTCTTC.

The table lists this clone with a few counts. J is TRBJ2-7 and V is TRBV4-1, with 7 bases fitting TRBD2. V was clipped by 0 bases and J by 1 base; unmatched bases: 9. This CDR3 region has 17 residues. Germline V gene sequence: CDR1 MGHRA, CDR2 YSYEKL. CDR3 protein: CASSQDDGSGVSYEQYF. CDR3 in DNA: TGCGCCAGCAGCCAAGATGATGGGAGCGGGGTTTCCTACGAGCAGTACTTC.

Comments on this clone: The sample carries other DNA sequences with the same CDR3. The genes are TRBV27 and TRBJ2-7, with D unclear. Trimming took 0 bases from V and 4 from J, leaving 4 bases between them. The CDR3 extends over 12 amino acids. Germline-derived CDR1 and CDR2 are MNHEY and SMNVEV (reference sequence). CDR3 sequence: CASSLSGYEQYF. As DNA, the CDR3 is TGTGCCAGCAGTTTATCGGGTTACGAGCAGTACTTC.

This clone was counted a few times. The CDR3 here is CASSQFPYGYTF. CDR3 nucleotide sequence: TGCGCCAGCAGCCAATTTCCCTATGGCTACACCTTC. This chain connects TRBV4-1 to TRBJ1-2; D ambiguous. This CDR3 has 12 residues. Trimming removed 2 bases at V and 4 bases at J, with 5 bases between. CDR1 and CDR2 (germline): MGHRA, YSYEKL.

The chain recombines TRBV7-9 with TRBJ1-2, with 11 bases aligning to TRBD1. The junction had 9 bases not matched to a gene; V was cut back by 5 bases and J by 7 bases. The CDR3 has 15 amino acids. Germline V gene sequence: CDR1 SEHNR, CDR2 FQNEAQ (reference sequence). The CDR3, as DNA: TGTGCCAGCAGCGAGGACAGGGGGCACTCCTTTGGCTACACCTTC. Translation gives CASSEDRGHSFGYTF.

On this clone itself: Other DNA sequences in this sample translate to the same CDR3. J is TRBJ1-1 and V is TRBV29-1; D gene uncertain. Germline V CDR1 and CDR2: SQVTM, ANQGSEA. V dropped 1 base and J dropped 0 bases, with 6 bases sitting between them. This CDR3 is built from 13 residues. The CDR3 is CSVEGALNTEAFF. CDR3 nucleotides: TGCAGCGTTGAAGGAGCCCTGAACACTGAAGCTTTCTTT.

The chain is built from TRBV29-1 and TRBJ2-5, with D uncertain. The germline V gene has CDR1 SQVTM and CDR2 ANQGSEA. V shed 7 bases and J shed 3 bases, with 15 bases lying between them. This CDR3 is 13 amino acids long. The CDR3 sequence: CSARRRVKETQYF. In DNA form, the CDR3 reads TGCAGCGCCCGGCGTCGGGTTAAAGAGACCCAGTACTTC.

This clone was counted between two and nine times. This rearrangement joins TRBV2 to TRBJ2-7; 8 nucleotides match TRBD1. The CDR3 covers 14 residues. Unmatched junction bases numbered 7, after V lost 3 bases and J lost 6 bases. Germline lookup yields CDR1 SNHLY and CDR2 FYNNEI. The CDR3 loop reads CASSEGTGRFEQYF. CDR3 nucleotide sequence: TGTGCCAGCAGTGAGGGGACAGGCCGCTTCGAGCAGTACTTC.

The rearrangement joins TRBV7-9 to TRBJ2-1, with 9 nucleotides matching TRBD1. V gave up 5 bases and J gave up 0 bases; unmatched junction bases: 5. From germline, CDR1 is SEHNR and CDR2 FQNEAQ (reference sequence). The CDR3 is 16 amino acids. The CDR3, as DNA: TGTGCCAGCAGCACAGGGGGCGGGGGCTCCTACAATGAGCAGTTCTTC. This gives the protein CASSTGGGGSYNEQFF.

The sample holds a few counts of this clone. The CDR3 DNA reads as TGTGCCAGCAGCTTAACCGACCGGGACTCCGCCAATCAGCCCCAGCATTTT. Its translation: CASSLTDRDSANQPQHF. V is TRBV5-6 and J is TRBJ1-5; tentative D call: TRBD1 (5 bases). The CDR3 loop spans 17 amino acids. Trimming stripped 2 bases from V and 3 bases from J, with 18 bases between. Germline lookup yields CDR1 SGHDT and CDR2 YYEEEE.

This rearrangement joins TRBV30 to TRBJ1-3; TRBD1 is a possible D gene (5 bases). Germline CDR1 reads GTSNPN; CDR2 reads SVGIG (reference sequence). The V end was cut by 5 bases, the J end by 0 bases, with 8 bases between. This CDR3 is 13 amino acids long. In DNA form, the CDR3 reads TGTGCCTGGGAGACAGCCTCTGGAAACACCATATATTTT. Protein product: CAWETASGNTIYF.

About this clone itself: The junction departs from germline at one end; a sequencing error may be responsible. The chain employs TRBV10-1 and TRBJ2-7, with 7 bases that match TRBD1. Germline V gene lookup returns CDR1 WNHNN and CDR2 SYGVQD (reference sequence). The CDR3 loop spans 12 amino acids. For the CDR3, the DNA is TGCGCCAGCAAGACAGGGATGTACGAGCAGTGCTTC. It encodes CASKTGMYEQCF.

This clone was found a few times. The gene calls are TRBV28 and TRBJ1-4; 7 bases align to TRBD1. CDR1 and CDR2 from the germline V gene are MDHEN and SYDVKM. The V gene end was trimmed by 5 bases and the J gene end by 3 bases; junction bases not matched to a gene: 3. The CDR3 covers 14 residues. CDR3 DNA: TGTGCCAGCAGTCGGGACAGCGCTAATGAAAAACTGTTTTTT. This sequence encodes CASSRDSANEKLFF.

V usage is TRBV7-8 and J usage is TRBJ1-5; D is perhaps TRBD1 (5 bases). From germline, CDR1 is SGHVS and CDR2 FQNEAQ. Trimming cost V 0 bases and J 5 bases, with 11 bases left between them. The CDR3 is made up of 15 amino acids. CDR3 residues: CASSLAIGADQPQHF. CDR3 bases: TGTGCCAGCAGCTTAGCGATAGGGGCGGATCAGCCCCAGCATTTT.

J is TRBJ1-2 and V is TRBV9, with 8 bases matching TRBD1. Unmatched junction bases numbered 5, after V lost 3 bases and J lost 4 bases. The CDR3 loop spans 14 amino acids. Germline-derived CDR1 and CDR2 are SGDLS and YYNGEE. DNA of the CDR3: TGTGCCAGCAGCGCAGGGGGCGCCGGCTATGGCTACACCTTC. Encoded protein: CASSAGGAGYGYTF.

Regarding this clone: The sample has other DNA sequences that encode this CDR3 too. The chain uses TRBV29-1 and TRBJ1-1, with D uncertain. V was pared by 3 bases and J by 4 bases, with 6 bases between. The CDR3 sequence is 11 residues long. Germline V gene data show CDR1 as SQVTM and CDR2 as ANQGSEA. DNA for the CDR3: TGCAGCGTTGAGGAGGGCACTGAAGCTTTCTTT. Translation: CSVEEGTEAFF.

The chain is built from TRBV29-1 and TRBJ2-1; D is ambiguous. Trimming removed 0 bases at V and 3 bases at J, with 9 bases between. In germline, CDR1 is SQVTM, CDR2 ANQGSEA. The CDR3 contains 14 residues. For the CDR3, the DNA is TGCAGCGTTGAAGACGTGACAATCTACAATGAGCAGTTCTTC. Protein: CSVEDVTIYNEQFF.

The chain joins TRBV29-1 to TRBJ2-4; no clear D gene. Deletions cut 0 bases from V and 1 base from J, with 13 bases between. Per the germline V gene, CDR1 is SQVTM and CDR2 is ANQGSEA. CDR3 length equals 16 residues. CDR3 DNA sequence: TGCAGCGTTGAAGATTCGAGACTGGGGGCCAAAAACATTCAGTACTTC. Its protein is CSVEDSRLGAKNIQYF.

This clone occurred a few times. The rearrangement links TRBV27 to TRBJ1-2; 7 positions match TRBD1. The V segment lost 6 bases and the J segment 8 bases; nucleotides outside the gene matches: 9. Germline CDR1 MNHEY, CDR2 SMNVEV (reference sequence). The CDR3 extends over 13 amino acids. The CDR3 coding sequence is TGTGCCAGCAGCCTACAGGGGCGTGACGGCTACACCTTC. This codes for CASSLQGRDGYTF.

J is TRBJ2-7 and V is TRBV5-4; 7 bases are shared with TRBD2. Germline-derived CDR1 and CDR2 are SGHNT and YYREEE (reference sequence). The CDR3 is 13 amino acids. The junction had 8 bases not matched to a gene; V was cut back by 4 bases and J by 7 bases. CDR3: CASSLADLGEQYF. For the CDR3, the DNA is TGTGCCAGCAGCCTAGCGGACCTCGGGGAGCAGTACTTC.